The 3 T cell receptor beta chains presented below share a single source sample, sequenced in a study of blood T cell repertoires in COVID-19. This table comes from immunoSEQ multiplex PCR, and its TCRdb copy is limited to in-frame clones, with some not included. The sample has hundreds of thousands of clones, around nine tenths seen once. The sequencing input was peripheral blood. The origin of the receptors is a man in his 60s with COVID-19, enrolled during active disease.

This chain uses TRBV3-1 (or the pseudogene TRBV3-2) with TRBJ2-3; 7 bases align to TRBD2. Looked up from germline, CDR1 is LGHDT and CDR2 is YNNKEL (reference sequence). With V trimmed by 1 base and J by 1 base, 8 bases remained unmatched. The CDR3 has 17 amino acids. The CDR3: CASSQGKAGLRTDTQYF. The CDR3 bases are TGTGCCAGCAGCCAAGGAAAAGCGGGGCTCCGCACAGATACGCAGTATTTT.

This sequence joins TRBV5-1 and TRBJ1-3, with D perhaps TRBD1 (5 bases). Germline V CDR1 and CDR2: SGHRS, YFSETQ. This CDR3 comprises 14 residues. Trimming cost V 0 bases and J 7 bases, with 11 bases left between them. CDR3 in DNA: TGCGCCAGCAGCTTGGGGGGCAGTTCGAACACCATATATTTT. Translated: CASSLGGSSNTIYF.

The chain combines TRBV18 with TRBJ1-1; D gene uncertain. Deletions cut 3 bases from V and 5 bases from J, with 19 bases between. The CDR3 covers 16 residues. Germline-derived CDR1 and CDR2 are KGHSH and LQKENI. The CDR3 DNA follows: TGTGCCAGCTCACCGGGAGTTGGAACTTCGAGAACTGAAGCTTTCTTT. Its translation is CASSPGVGTSRTEAFF.